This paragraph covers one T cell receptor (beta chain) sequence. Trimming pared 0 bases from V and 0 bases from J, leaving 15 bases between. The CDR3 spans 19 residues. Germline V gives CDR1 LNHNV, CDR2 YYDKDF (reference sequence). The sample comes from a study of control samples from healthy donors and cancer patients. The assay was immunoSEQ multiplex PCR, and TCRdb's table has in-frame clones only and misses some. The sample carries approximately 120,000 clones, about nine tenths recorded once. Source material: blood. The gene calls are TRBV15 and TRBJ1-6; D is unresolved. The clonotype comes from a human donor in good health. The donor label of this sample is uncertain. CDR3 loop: CATSRETAAGRSYNSPLHF. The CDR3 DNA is TGTGCCACCAGCAGAGAGACGGCGGCAGGCCGCTCCTATAATTCACCCCTCCACTTT.